The 4 T cell receptor beta chains given below trace back to one sample, sequenced in a study of read filtering for tumor transcriptome and immune sequencing. From about 0.4 ug of RNA, a library with molecular barcoded alpha/delta and beta/gamma adaptors was made. TCRdb re-analysed the reads in MiXCR, keeping a single row per CDR3 protein. The table records around 26,000 distinct CDR3 sequences, approximately 15% of them present only once. The sequenced sample consisted of a population of CD138-negative cells sorted from bone marrow. The receptors originated from a donor over 35 with multiple myeloma.

The sample holds a few counts of this clonotype. The chain uses TRBV7-9 and TRBJ2-7; a weak D match, TRBD2 (5 bases). Trimming left V 5 bases short and J 3 bases short, with 20 bases between. The V gene's germline CDR1 is SEHNR and CDR2 FQNEAQ (reference sequence). This CDR3 has 16 amino acids. CDR3 in DNA: TGTGCCAGCAGCACTCTGCGAACCGGGAAGAACTACGAGCAGTACTTC. Protein product: CASSTLRTGKNYEQYF.

This clonotype came up many times. The chain carries TRBV7-8 and TRBJ2-2; unclear D gene. The CDR3 consists of 15 residues. CDR1 is SGHVS, CDR2 FQNEAQ, per germline. V lost 3 bases, J lost 0 bases, and 8 bases lay in between. CDR3 DNA sequence: TGTGCCAGCAGCTTCCGGCTGGCGAACACCGGGGAGCTGTTTTTT. Translating it yields CASSFRLANTGELFF.

This clonotype was observed a handful of times. The chain joins TRBV9 to TRBJ2-6, with D perhaps matching TRBD1 or TRBD2 (6 bases each). Per the germline V gene, CDR1 is SGDLS and CDR2 is YYNGEE. The CDR3 is 16 amino acids. V lost 0 bases and J lost 2, with 9 bases in between. CDR3 sequence (DNA): TGTGCCAGCAGCGTAGAGGAGGGGGCTGGGGCCAACGTCCTGACTTTC. Translated: CASSVEEGAGANVLTF.

This clonotype was recorded at least ten times. The rearrangement uses TRBV7-2 and TRBJ2-5; 9 bases map to TRBD2. This CDR3 has 15 residues. Germline assignment: CDR1 SGHTA and CDR2 FQGNSA. The V gene end was trimmed by 4 bases and the J gene end by 2 bases; junction bases not matched to a gene: 5. The CDR3 loop reads CASSYMTSGQETQYF. For the CDR3, the DNA is TGTGCCAGCAGCTACATGACTAGCGGACAAGAGACCCAGTACTTC.